The 7 T cell receptor beta chains reported below all come from one sample, sequenced in a study of shared clonotypes between healthy human individuals. Data came from immunoSEQ multiplex PCR; TCRdb stores just in-frame clones and leaves some out. The table records 2,500,000 or so clones, just over 90% of them present only once. Material for sequencing was naive CD4+ T cells sorted from blood. Subset reported: CD45RA+ positively selected. The receptor set was obtained from a man younger than 35 in good health.

The chain carries TRBV5-6 and TRBJ1-2; D gene unclear. This CDR3 has 14 residues. Trimming left V 4 bases short and J 4 bases short, with 14 bases between. Germline lookup yields CDR1 SGHDT and CDR2 YYEEEE. The CDR3 DNA reads TGTGCCAGCAGCAAGATAGCCCGCAGCTATGGCTACACCTTC. Protein: CASSKIARSYGYTF.

The chain links TRBV9 to TRBJ1-6; D unresolved. Germline CDR1 and CDR2: SGDLS and YYNGEE. This CDR3 spans 15 amino acids. V lost 4 bases, J lost 2 bases, and 10 bases lay in between. Written as DNA, the CDR3 is TGTGCCAGCAGCCTAACTACGGCCTATAATTCACCCCTCCACTTT. Translating it yields CASSLTTAYNSPLHF. The full variable domain, in which reference TRBV9 and TRBJ1-6 provide the parts outside the CDR3, is DSGVTQTPKHLITATGQRVTLRCSPRSGDLSVYWYQQSLDQGLQFLIQYYNGEERAKGNILERFSAQQFPDLHSELNLSSLELGDSALYFCASSLTTAYNSPLHFGNGTRLTVT.

The V and J genes are TRBV5-1 and TRBJ2-1, with TRBD2 matching over 10 bases. The V and J ends lost 0 bases and 2 bases, in that order; junction bases with no gene match: 5. The CDR3 runs 17 residues. CDR1 SGHRS and CDR2 YFSETQ come from the germline V gene. In DNA form, the CDR3 reads TGCGCCAGCAGCTTGGCCGGTAGCGGGGGGCCCTACAATGAGCAGTTCTTC. Translated: CASSLAGSGGPYNEQFF.

The V gene is TRBV2, the J gene TRBJ2-2, with no clear D. The germline V gene has CDR1 SNHLY and CDR2 FYNNEI. V was cut by 6 bases and J by 3 bases, with 11 bases left in between. The length of the CDR3 is 14 residues. In nucleotides, the CDR3 is TGTGCCAGCAGGAGAGACATCGACACCGGGGAGCTGTTTTTT. Translated: CASRRDIDTGELFF.

V usage is TRBV30 and J usage is TRBJ1-2; D is unclear. The germline V gene encodes CDR1 GTSNPN and CDR2 SVGIG (reference sequence). Trimming took 0 bases from V and 13 from J, leaving 15 bases between them. This CDR3 spans 12 amino acids. The CDR3 region is CAWSVNEPGGTF. CDR3 nucleotide sequence: TGTGCCTGGAGTGTAAACGAACCCGGTGGCACCTTC. Full variable domain (rest looked up from reference TRBV30 and TRBJ1-2): SQTIHQWPATLVQPVGSPLSLECTVEGTSNPNLYWYRQAAGRGLQLLFYSVGIGQISSEVPQNLSASRPQDRQFILSSKKLLLSDSGFYLCAWSVNEPGGTFGSGTRLTVV.

This clone was observed once. V and J are TRBV30 and TRBJ2-5; the D call may be TRBD1 or TRBD2 (5 bases each). The closer fit of TRBJ2-7 to the DNA end suggests the J call may be wrong. The germline V gene has CDR1 GTSNPN and CDR2 SVGIG (reference sequence). The CDR3 totals 15 residues. CDR3 sequence reads: CAWSAIPWGSYEQYF. DNA of the CDR3: TGTGCCTGGAGTGCTATCCCCTGGGGGTCCTACGAGCAGTACTTC.

The chain uses TRBV10-3 and TRBJ1-2; 7 nucleotides line up with TRBD1. Germline lookup yields CDR1 ENHRY and CDR2 SYGVKD. The CDR3 length is 15 residues. Germline trimming cut 5 bases from V and 5 bases from J; bases unmatched to any gene: 11. CDR3 amino acids: CAISPQGSDGYGYTF. DNA for the CDR3: TGTGCCATCAGTCCACAGGGGTCTGACGGGTATGGCTACACCTTC.